Below, one TCR beta chain is given with its context. The antigen is unknown. CDR1 and CDR2 from the germline V gene are LNHDA and SQIVND (reference sequence). The CDR3 covers 17 residues. Trimming took 7 bases from V and 2 from J, leaving 21 bases between them. TCRdb's table, derived via immunoSEQ multiplex PCR, lists solely in-frame clones and lacks some. The sample lists about 34,000 clones; roughly three quarters were seen once. The data originate from a study of T cells in localized non-small cell lung cancer. Findings and limits, study-wide: Adjacent lung held a median approximately 57 of the top 100 tumor clones. Heterogeneity remains possible because sequencing was limited to only one tumor region. The greatest T cell clonality was found in uninvolved adjacent lung (higher than in tumor).

The sample was peripheral blood, taken before any cancer treatment. The sequence was collected from a male donor at least 60 years old with stage II squamous cell lung carcinoma. The gene calls are TRBV19 and TRBJ1-3; no firm D call. The CDR3 spells CASTPYPATLTGNTIYF. The CDR3 DNA is TGTGCCAGTACCCCATACCCCGCGACTCTGACTGGAAACACCATATATTTT.